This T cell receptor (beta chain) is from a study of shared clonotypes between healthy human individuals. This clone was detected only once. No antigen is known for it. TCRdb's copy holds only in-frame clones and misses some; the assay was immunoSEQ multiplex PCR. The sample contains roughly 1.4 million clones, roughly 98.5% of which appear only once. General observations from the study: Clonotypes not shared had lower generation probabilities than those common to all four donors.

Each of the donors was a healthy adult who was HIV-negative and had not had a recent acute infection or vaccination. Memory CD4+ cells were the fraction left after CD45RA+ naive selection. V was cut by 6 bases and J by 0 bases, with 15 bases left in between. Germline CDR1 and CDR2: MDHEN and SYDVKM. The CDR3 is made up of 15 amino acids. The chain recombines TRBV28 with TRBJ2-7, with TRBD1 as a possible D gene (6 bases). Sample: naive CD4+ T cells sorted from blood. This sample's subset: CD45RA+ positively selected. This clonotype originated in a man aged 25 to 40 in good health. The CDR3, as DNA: TGTGCCAGCAGGACCAGTAGGGGGAGCTCCTACGAGCAGTACTTC. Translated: CASRTSRGSSYEQYF.